The T cell receptor beta chain described here comes from a study of long-term antiretroviral therapy in people with HIV. Study outcomes and limitations: The study found that diversity rose after ART but stayed below transplant donor controls.

With regard to this clone: Its specificity is not known.

Version v3.0 of the immunoSEQ assay was performed at survey level. Researchers set sequencing to target 40,000-50,000 T-cell genomes per sample. Some clones are missing from TCRdb's copy, which holds only in-frame ones; the method was immunoSEQ multiplex PCR. The sample consists of around 13,000 clones, around 90% of them appearing once. Germline assignment: CDR1 SGDLS and CDR2 YYNGEE. V lost 2 bases, J lost 7 bases, and 9 bases stayed unmatched. CDR3 length: 14 residues. United States facilities provided treatment to all participants with HIV. Sequencing used unsorted PBMCs, obtained 2.1 years after starting antiretroviral therapy. This sequence originates from a woman between 40 and 50 years old with HIV. V is TRBV9 and J is TRBJ2-7, with TRBD1 matching over 7 bases. The CDR3 sequence: CASSVDRVPREQYF. DNA for the CDR3: TGTGCCAGCAGCGTCGACAGGGTGCCGCGGGAGCAGTACTTC. The full variable domain, with the rest looked up from reference TRBV9 and TRBJ2-7, is DSGVTQTPKHLITATGQRVTLRCSPRSGDLSVYWYQQSLDQGLQFLIQYYNGEERAKGNILERFSAQQFPDLHSELNLSSLELGDSALYFCASSVDRVPREQYFGPGTRLTVT.